The present TCR beta chain was sequenced within a study of T cells expressing NK-cell markers. General study results and limits: Once again these clonotypes came out on top in the CD3+CD56-NKG2C+ fraction of several donors.

About this clonotype: What it recognizes is unknown.

Germline lookup yields CDR1 SQVTM and CDR2 ANQGSEA. This CDR3 is 16 amino acids long. Synthesis of TCR beta cDNA relied on 5'RACE template switching carrying UMIs. Reanalyzing the 5' RACE reads, TCRdb keeps one entry per CDR3 protein, without DNA. The repertoire shows 200,000 to 300,000 distinct CDR3 sequences; the top ten hold about 0.4%. This chain links TRBV29-1 with TRBJ2-6; the TCRdb D gene call, TRBD1, has no DNA to confirm it. This TCR came from a man younger than 35 in good health. Sequenced material: blood T cells: a sorted CD56 or NKG2C T cell subset, CD4+ or CD8+ T cells, or bulk PBMC T cells (not recorded which). The CDR3 region is CSVAGQGQAGANVLTF.